The 13 T cell receptor beta chains below all came from one sample that was sequenced in a study of T-cell reconstitution after alpha-beta-depleted transplantation in children. A library of TCRbeta sequences, prepared with unique molecular identifiers, was generated. MiXCR was run by TCRdb on the PCR reads, yielding one entry per CDR3 protein. Among about 420,000 distinct CDR3 sequences, around 15% were seen once, and the ten largest hold over 25%. Sequenced here: PBMCs, mostly from graft donor cells, sampled 360 days after TCRalphabeta/CD19-depleted stem cell transplant. These receptors were taken from a boy less than two years old who had a stem cell transplant for Wiskott-Aldrich syndrome, so the T cells may come from the graft donor.

The rearrangement joins TRBV7-9 to TRBJ2-7, with 10 nucleotides matching TRBD1. Germline assignment: CDR1 SEHNR and CDR2 FQNEAQ (reference sequence). This CDR3 spans 16 amino acids. V was pared by 3 bases and J by 3 bases, with 8 bases of the junction left unmatched. CDR3 residues: CASSLGAGTGDYEQYF. Here the CDR3 DNA reads TGTGCCAGCAGCTTGGGAGCCGGGACAGGGGACTACGAGCAGTACTTC.

This clonotype was seen only a few times. V usage is TRBV18 and J usage is TRBJ2-6; possible D gene TRBD2, 6 bases. The CDR3 covers 17 residues. V was shortened by 2 bases and J by 1 base, with 12 bases between the two germline ends. Germline CDR1 reads KGHSH; CDR2 reads LQKENI. The CDR3 protein is CASSPFYAGSGANVLTF. In DNA, the CDR3 is TGTGCCAGCTCACCATTCTATGCGGGATCTGGGGCCAACGTCCTGACTTTC.

This clonotype was seen repeatedly, ten times or more. The V call is TRBV12-3 or TRBV12-4, the J call TRBJ2-2; D assignment may be TRBD1 or TRBD2 (6 bases each). The CDR3 spans 13 residues. V was shortened by 6 bases and J by 6 bases, with 11 bases between the two germline ends. Here the CDR3 DNA reads TGTGCCAGCAGAGGTCGGGGGCCCGGGGAGCTGTTTTTT. Its translation: CASRGRGPGELFF.

The J gene is TRBJ2-5, the V gene TRBV14; D is possibly TRBD2 (6 bases). CDR3 length equals 13 residues. Trimming left V 2 bases short and J 5 bases short, with 9 bases between. Germline CDR1 is SGHDN and CDR2 is FVKESK. The CDR3 here is CASSQLAWETQYF. The CDR3 DNA follows: TGTGCCAGCAGCCAACTAGCGTGGGAGACCCAGTACTTC.

The chain uses TRBV7-9 and TRBJ2-1; D is possibly TRBD1 or TRBD2 (7 bases each). The CDR3 covers 14 residues. Trimming pared 2 bases from V and 9 bases from J, leaving 14 bases between. CDR1 and CDR2 from the germline V gene are SEHNR and FQNEAQ (reference sequence). In DNA form, the CDR3 reads TGTGCCAGCAGCTTACAGGGGGGGGATATTGAGCAGTTCTTC. Its translation: CASSLQGGDIEQFF.

The chain uses TRBV25-1 and TRBJ2-1; TRBD2 matches 13 bases. This CDR3 spans 17 amino acids. Germline lookup yields CDR1 MGHDK and CDR2 SYGVNS. V lost 2 bases and J lost 7; bases outside the gene matches: 8. CDR3 region: CASSETSGLAGSNEQFF. CDR3 coding DNA: TGTGCCAGCAGTGAAACCTCGGGACTAGCGGGAAGTAATGAGCAGTTCTTC.

There are a few counts of this clonotype. J is TRBJ2-5 and V is TRBV5-1; D is uncertain. The CDR3 extends over 17 amino acids. Germline lookup yields CDR1 SGHRS and CDR2 YFSETQ. V lost 0 bases to trimming and J lost 5 bases, with 20 bases between them. The CDR3, as DNA: TGCGCCAGCAGCTTGGGCCTATTAGCCAAAAGGTTGGAGACCCAGTACTTC. This encodes CASSLGLLAKRLETQYF.

The genes are TRBV3-1 and TRBJ2-7; 9 nucleotides line up with TRBD2. In germline, CDR1 is LGHDT, CDR2 YNNKEL (reference sequence). This CDR3 has 16 amino acids. Losses at the gene ends were 4 bases for V and 4 bases for J; bases not matched to a gene: 11. The CDR3 nucleotides are TGTGCCAGCAGCCCGGCGGGTAGCGGGAGAGTTTACGAGCAGTACTTC. This sequence encodes CASSPAGSGRVYEQYF.

This clonotype has more than one count but fewer than ten. V gene TRBV18 combines with J gene TRBJ1-3; D is ambiguous. The CDR3 runs 14 residues. CDR1 is KGHSH, CDR2 LQKENI, per germline. Trimming cost V 3 bases and J 2 bases, with 8 bases left between them. Written as DNA, the CDR3 is TGTGCCAGCTCACCGATGGGCCCTGGAAACACCATATATTTT. Translating gives CASSPMGPGNTIYF.

The chain is built from TRBV7-2 and TRBJ2-1; 7 bases line up with TRBD2. The V gene's germline CDR1 is SGHTA and CDR2 FQGNSA. Trimming cost V 4 bases and J 7 bases; bases outside gene matches: 13. This CDR3 region has 16 residues. The CDR3 region is CASSSRLARLLNEQFF. The CDR3 nucleotides are TGTGCCAGCAGCTCGCGACTAGCTAGACTATTGAATGAGCAGTTCTTC.

In this sample, this clonotype turned up a few times. V gene TRBV12-3 or TRBV12-4 combines with J gene TRBJ1-5, with 8 bases matching TRBD1. The CDR3 runs to 15 residues. With 6 bases clipped from V and 6 bases from J, the junction kept 10 bases outside the gene matches. CDR3 sequence (DNA): TGTGCCAGCAGCCCGGGACAGGCGACGGGTCAGCCCCAGCATTTT. It is translated as CASSPGQATGQPQHF.

The DNA of the CDR3 is TGTGCCAGCAGCCCTAGGACTAGCGGGAGGGCCCTCGGTGAGCAGTTCTTC. This encodes CASSPRTSGRALGEQFF. The chain employs TRBV3-1 and TRBJ2-1; 15 bases map to TRBD2. Per the germline V gene, CDR1 is LGHDT and CDR2 is YNNKEL (reference sequence). This CDR3 region has 17 residues. The junction had 10 bases not matched to a gene; V was cut back by 4 bases and J by 9 bases.

V usage is TRBV10-3 and J usage is TRBJ2-5; 8 bases match TRBD1. The CDR3 loop spans 17 amino acids. With V trimmed by 0 bases and J by 4 bases, 10 bases remained unmatched. Germline-derived CDR1 and CDR2 are ENHRY and SYGVKD. The CDR3 region has the DNA TGTGCCATCAGTGAGTCGAAAGGACAGGGTGTCGGAGAGACCCAGTACTTC. Translating gives CAISESKGQGVGETQYF.